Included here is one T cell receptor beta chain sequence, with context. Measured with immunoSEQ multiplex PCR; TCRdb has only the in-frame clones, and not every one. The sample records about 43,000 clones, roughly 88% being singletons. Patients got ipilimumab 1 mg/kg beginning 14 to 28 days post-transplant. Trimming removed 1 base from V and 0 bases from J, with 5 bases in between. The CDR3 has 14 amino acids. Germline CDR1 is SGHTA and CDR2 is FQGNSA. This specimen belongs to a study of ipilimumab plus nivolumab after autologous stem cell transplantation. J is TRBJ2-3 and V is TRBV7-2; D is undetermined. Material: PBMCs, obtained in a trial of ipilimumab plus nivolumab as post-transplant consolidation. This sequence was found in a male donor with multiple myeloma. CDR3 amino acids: CASSLDWSTDTQYF. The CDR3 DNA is TGTGCCAGCAGCTTAGACTGGAGCACAGATACGCAGTATTTT.